This T cell receptor beta chain was found in a study of blood T cell repertoires in COVID-19. Repertoires were generated with immunoSEQ multiplex PCR, while TCRdb's copy carries only in-frame clones and drops some. The sample shows 150,000 to 200,000 clones, about 86% of them seen only once. The germline gives CDR1 MDHEN, CDR2 SYDVKM. This CDR3 is built from 12 residues. V was cut by 7 bases and J by 4 bases, with 10 bases left in between. Sequencing was carried out using PBMCs or T cells enriched from blood (not recorded which). The source is a woman in her thirties or forties in a cohort exposed to, infected with or recovered from COVID-19 (not recorded which). The chain is built from TRBV28 and TRBJ1-1; D gene unclear. CDR3 amino acids: CASNSIPTEAFF. The DNA of the CDR3 is TGTGCCAGCAATTCCATCCCCACTGAAGCTTTCTTT.